What follows is one T cell receptor beta chain and its context. Its target antigen remains unknown. No base-level quality is on record; no much larger clone is a single base apart. Sorted T cell subsets were CFSE-labeled and co-cultured for under 6 days with allogeneic regulatory or mature dendritic cells at a 1:10 DC:T ratio. FACS was used to sort CD4+ or CD8+ cells into naive T cells (CD45RA+) and memory T cells (CD45RO+). A couple of healthy control subjects provided the T cells used for TCR sequencing. The Qiagen DNeasy Blood & Tissue Kit was used for extraction of genomic DNA. The sample belongs to a study of regulatory dendritic cells for organ transplantation (dated by TCRdb to the late 2010s). Background for the entire study: Regulatory dendritic cells were generated from monocytes cultured with vitamin D3 on days 0 and 4 and IL-10 on day 4. Sorted naive and memory CD4+ and CD8+ T cells had their TCRbeta repertoires sequenced both before and after allostimulation with either regulatory or mature dendritic cells. On day 6, LPS was added to the DC cultures to test how the DCs responded to a strong maturation-inducing agent. Paper-wide results and their limitations: Of the resting subsets, the one holding the most alloreactive TCR clonotypes was memory CD8+ T cells. Expansion of memory CD8+ clones was induced by allostimulation in both subjects, but more limited expansion appeared to be induced by regulatory dendritic cells than by mature dendritic cells. Naive CD4+ and CD8+ T cells showed highly diverse repertoires, whereas memory cells were less diverse and memory CD8+ cells were the most oligoclonal. Only a couple of subjects were sequenced, and the authors noted considerable between-individual heterogeneity in the alloreactive memory CD8+ T cell pool.

Measured from the cysteine to the phenylalanine, the CDR3 is 13 residues long. Only the CDR3 DNA is retained, 39 bases long and in frame from the first base. From a lookup of the germline V gene, CDR1 and CDR2 are MDHEN and SYDVKM. Multiplexed two-step PCR with Vbeta-specific forward primers and Jbeta-specific reverse primers was used to amplify TCRbeta CDR3 regions. Through the immunoSEQ service, TCRbeta libraries were sequenced on an Illumina instrument. On the authors' methods: IMGT annotation was used to assign V, D and J genes, and synthetic CDR3 analogues were used to correct counts for multiplex PCR bias. In the immunoSEQ Analyzer, repertoire clonality was calculated as one minus the normalized Shannon entropy. Clonal expansion was defined by Fisher's exact test with Benjamini-Hochberg false discovery rate control, using two-tailed P<0.01. Drawn from immuneACCESS, this table holds only the in-frame rearrangements with V and J called that TCRdb kept. Clones are partly lost; checked studies trace under half to an unresolved V gene and leave the rest unexplained. Clone size and V and J calls were adopted from that table, with D and trimming inferred from the DNA. The sample table shows more than 10,000 clones, and nearly 90% are seen once. The ten largest account for around 0.24% of the sample.

In this chain, TRBV28 is recombined with TRBJ2-5; the D segment could be TRBD1, given 6 matching bases. The end of the DNA fits TRBJ2-7 better, so the J call may be wrong. Sequenced input: naive CD8+ T cells from blood cultured with regulatory dendritic cells. This sample's cell subset or site label indicates: CD45RA+ naive T cells. The TCR sequence derives from a human donor in good health. The CDR3 has the sequence CASSSVQGYEQYF. The DNA sequence is given as TGTGCCAGCAGTTCTGTACAGGGCTACGAGCAGTACTTC.